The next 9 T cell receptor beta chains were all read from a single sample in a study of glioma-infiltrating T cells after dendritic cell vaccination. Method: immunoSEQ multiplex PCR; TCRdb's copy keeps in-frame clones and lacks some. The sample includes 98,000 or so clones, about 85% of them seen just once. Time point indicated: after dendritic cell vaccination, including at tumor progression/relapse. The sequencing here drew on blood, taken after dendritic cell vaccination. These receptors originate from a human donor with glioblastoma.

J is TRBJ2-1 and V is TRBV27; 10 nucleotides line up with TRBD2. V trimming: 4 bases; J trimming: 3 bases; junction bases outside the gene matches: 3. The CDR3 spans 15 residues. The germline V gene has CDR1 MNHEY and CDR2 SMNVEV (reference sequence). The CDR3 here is CASSSRTSGYNEQFF. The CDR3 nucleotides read TGTGCCAGCAGTTCCCGGACTAGCGGCTACAATGAGCAGTTCTTC.

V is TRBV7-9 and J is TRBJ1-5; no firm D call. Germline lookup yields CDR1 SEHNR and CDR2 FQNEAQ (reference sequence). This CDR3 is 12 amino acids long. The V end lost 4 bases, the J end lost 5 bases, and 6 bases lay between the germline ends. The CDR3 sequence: CASSSPDQPQHF. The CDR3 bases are TGTGCCAGCAGCTCACCGGATCAGCCCCAGCATTTT.

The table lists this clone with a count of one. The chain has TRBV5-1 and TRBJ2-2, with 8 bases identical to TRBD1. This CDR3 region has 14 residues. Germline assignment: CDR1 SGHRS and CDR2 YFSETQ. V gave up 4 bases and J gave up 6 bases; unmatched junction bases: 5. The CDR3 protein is CASSRTGSPGELFF. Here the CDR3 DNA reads TGCGCCAGCAGCCGGACAGGGTCACCCGGGGAGCTGTTTTTT. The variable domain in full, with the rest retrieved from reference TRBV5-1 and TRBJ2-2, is KAGVTQTPRYLIKTRGQQVTLSCSPISGHRSVSWYQQTPGQGLQFLFEYFSETQRNKGNFPGRFSGRQFSNSRSEMNVSTLELGDSALYLCASSRTGSPGELFFGEGSRLTVL.

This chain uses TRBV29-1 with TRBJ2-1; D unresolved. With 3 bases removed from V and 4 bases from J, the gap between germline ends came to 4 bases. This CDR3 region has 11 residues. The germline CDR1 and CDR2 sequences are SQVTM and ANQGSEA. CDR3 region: CSVDNYNEQFF. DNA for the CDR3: TGCAGCGTTGACAATTACAATGAGCAGTTCTTC.

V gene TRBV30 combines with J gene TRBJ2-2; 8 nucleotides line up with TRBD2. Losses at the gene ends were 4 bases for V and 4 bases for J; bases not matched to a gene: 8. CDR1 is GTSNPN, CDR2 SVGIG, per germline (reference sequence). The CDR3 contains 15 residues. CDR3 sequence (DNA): TGTGCCTGGACGGGGCGGGGGGCACCCACCGGGGAGCTGTTTTTT. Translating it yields CAWTGRGAPTGELFF.

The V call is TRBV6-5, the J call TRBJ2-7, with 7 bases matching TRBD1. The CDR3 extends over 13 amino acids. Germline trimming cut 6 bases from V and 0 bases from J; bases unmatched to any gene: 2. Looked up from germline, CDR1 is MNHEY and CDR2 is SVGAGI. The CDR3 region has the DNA TGTGCCAGCAGGACAGGGAACTCCTACGAGCAGTACTTC. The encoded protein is CASRTGNSYEQYF.

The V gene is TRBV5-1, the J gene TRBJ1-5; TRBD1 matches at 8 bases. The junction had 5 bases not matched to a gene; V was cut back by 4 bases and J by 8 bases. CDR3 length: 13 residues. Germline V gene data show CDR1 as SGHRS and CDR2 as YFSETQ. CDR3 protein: CASSTGGGEPQHF. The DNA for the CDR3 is TGCGCCAGCAGCACAGGGGGAGGGGAGCCCCAGCATTTT.

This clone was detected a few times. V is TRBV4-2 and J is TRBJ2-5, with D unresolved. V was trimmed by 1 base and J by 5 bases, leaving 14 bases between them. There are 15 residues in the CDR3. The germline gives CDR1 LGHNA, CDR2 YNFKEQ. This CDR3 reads CASSQGIYYLETQYF. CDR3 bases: TGTGCCAGCAGCCAAGGAATATACTATTTGGAGACCCAGTACTTC.

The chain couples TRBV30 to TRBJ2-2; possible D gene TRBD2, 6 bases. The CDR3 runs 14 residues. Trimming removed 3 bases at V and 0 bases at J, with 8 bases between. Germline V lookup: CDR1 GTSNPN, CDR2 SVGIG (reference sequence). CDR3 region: CAWRRLANTGELFF. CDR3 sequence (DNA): TGTGCCTGGAGAAGACTAGCGAACACCGGGGAGCTGTTTTTT.